This record concerns one T cell receptor beta chain sequence. The specificity of this receptor is unknown. No base qualities exist here, and no much larger clone lies one base off it. After more than nine days of culture, CD4+ T cells were isolated with the EasySep CD4+ T cell isolation kit. PCR-confirmed SARS-CoV-2 infection had occurred in convalescent patients between March and December 2020, before the Alpha, Beta and Delta variants emerged in the United States. Half of the culture medium was replaced with fresh IL-2-containing medium on days 3 and 7. Unless noted otherwise, every peptide stimulation condition was cultured in triplicate wells. Using Ficoll-Paque Plus gradient centrifugation, PBMC were separated from whole blood and then either used fresh or cryopreserved at -140C. The QIAamp micro DNA kit was used to extract genomic DNA from the cultured CD4+ T cells. The data were taken from a study of vaccination effects on CD4 cells after COVID-19 (dated by TCRdb to 2021 to 2024). For context, the study as a whole: In the ViraFEST assay, PBMC were stimulated with viral peptide pools, and antigen-specific CD4+ T cell clonotypes were then identified by expansion using TCR sequencing. Around 2.1 million PBMC per well were cultured with around 10 ug/ml peptides in IMDM containing 5% human AB serum, approximately 10 IU/ml IL-2 and gentamicin. Pre-vaccine samples from a couple of convalescent patients were drawn 16 days and one week before the first dose, 142 and 148 days after COVID-19 diagnosis. Participants received two doses of either the BNT162b2 or the mRNA-1273 mRNA SARS-CoV-2 vaccine. In the study, cultures from other donors were sequenced using the Oncomine TCR Beta short-read assay on an Illumina iSeq 100. A total of over nine COVID-19 convalescent patients and a handful of SARS-CoV-2-naive healthy vaccine recipients were included in the full study. In both COVID-19 convalescent patients and infection-naive vaccine recipients, the study compared SARS-CoV-2 spike-specific CD4+ TCR repertoires from before mRNA vaccination with those from after it.

Summary of the overall study and its limitations: Both infection-induced and vaccine-induced clones contracted markedly at late post-vaccination timepoints, which is consistent with waning T cell responses. Only a small number of convalescent patients were included, and no early post-infection timepoints were available, which limited the study. For convalescent patients, new clones induced by the vaccine made up most of the post-vaccine spike-reactive repertoire, and these new clones were largely distinct from the clones induced by infection.

Library preparation employed the immunoSEQ multiplex PCR assay. DNA from the CD4+ T cells that had been cultured and isolated underwent TCR beta CDR3 sequencing. The paper's processing steps were these. Non-productive TCR sequences were removed and reads were trimmed to the CDR3 region, keeping CDR3s of at least 7 amino acids. The MANAFEST web app was used to identify antigen-specific clonotypes by comparing expansion in peptide wells with expansion in reference cultures. For clones to be considered positive, expansion at FDR<0.05 versus reference and all other wells, an odds ratio above 5, and a frequency above 0.1% in two replicate wells were required. A clonotype was defined as cross-reactive if the clonotype was significantly expanded both in SARS-CoV-2 spike wells and in at least one common cold coronavirus spike condition. CDR3 similarity was assessed by Levenshtein distance using the stringdist R package, and unrooted trees were constructed with ape in R 3.6.1. The table comes from immuneACCESS by way of TCRdb, which keeps in-frame sequences with V and J called. Part of the clones is missing from these tables; in studies checked, under half for an unresolved V gene and the rest for unknown reasons. V and J calls plus clone size are reproduced from that table; the DNA served to infer D and trimming. The sample profile shows about 66,000 clones; approximately 78% of them were found once. Approximately 20% of the sample is held by the ten biggest clonotypes.

Source: CD4+ T cells from PBMCs cultured without peptide, taken before COVID-19 vaccination. The receptor comes from a human donor who had a prior SARS-CoV-2 infection.

The CDR3 sequence is CASSLADPADTQYF. The DNA sequence reads TGTGCCAGCAGCTTAGCTGATCCAGCAGATACGCAGTATTTT. The chain couples TRBV5-4 to TRBJ2-3; the D segment cannot be called with confidence. At the junction V is shortened by 2 bases and J by 4 bases, with 11 bases in between. Inclusive of the bounding cysteine and phenylalanine, the CDR3 is 14 residues long. The entry retains the CDR3 DNA only, 42 bases that are in frame from base 1. The germline V gene (reference sequence) provides CDR1 SGHNT and CDR2 YYREEE.